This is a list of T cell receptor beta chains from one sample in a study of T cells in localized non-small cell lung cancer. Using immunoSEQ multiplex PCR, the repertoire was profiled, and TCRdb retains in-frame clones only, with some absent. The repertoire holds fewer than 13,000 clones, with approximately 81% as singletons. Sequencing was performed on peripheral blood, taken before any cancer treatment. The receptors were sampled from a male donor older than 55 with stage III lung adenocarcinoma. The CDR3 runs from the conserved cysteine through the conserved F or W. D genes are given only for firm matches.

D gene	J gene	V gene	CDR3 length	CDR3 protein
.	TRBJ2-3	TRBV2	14	CASSEDASTDTQYF
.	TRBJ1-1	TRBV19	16	CASSIHGARGYTEAFF
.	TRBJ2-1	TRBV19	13	CASSPAGGYEQFF
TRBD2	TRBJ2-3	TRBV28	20	CASSVPFRPVAGSYRGTQYF
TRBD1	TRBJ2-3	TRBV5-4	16	CASSFPTGGSTDTQYF
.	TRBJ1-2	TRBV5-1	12	CASSRTADGYTF
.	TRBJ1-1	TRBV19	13	CASTPGSHTEAFF
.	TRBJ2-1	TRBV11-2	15	CASSPPGPGYNEQFF
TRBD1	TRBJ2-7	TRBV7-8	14	CASSSGTDSYEQYF
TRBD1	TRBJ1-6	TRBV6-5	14	CASRWDRDNSPLHF
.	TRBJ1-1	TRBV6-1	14	CASSEWTANTEAFF
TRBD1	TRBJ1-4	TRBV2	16	CASSPGTGLPNEKLFF
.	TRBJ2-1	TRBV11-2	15	CASSLGDRAADEQFF
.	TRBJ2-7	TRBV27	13	CASKGGALYEQYF
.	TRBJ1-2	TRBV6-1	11	CASSNGARYTF
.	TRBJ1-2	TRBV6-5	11	CASSSGYGYTF
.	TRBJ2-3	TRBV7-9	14	CASSLVIGEDTQYF
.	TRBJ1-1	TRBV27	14	CASSSLLANTEAFF
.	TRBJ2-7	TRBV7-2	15	CASSLVSPGSYEQYF
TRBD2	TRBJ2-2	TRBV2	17	CASSGTSGSAGTGELFF
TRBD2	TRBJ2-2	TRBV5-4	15	CASSPGLAETGELFF
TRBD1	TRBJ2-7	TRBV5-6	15	CASSPRQGLTYEQYF
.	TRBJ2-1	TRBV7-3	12	CASSKTGNEQFF
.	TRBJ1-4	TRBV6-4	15	CASSDSAGSNEKLFF
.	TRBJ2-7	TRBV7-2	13	CASSFNRDTEQYF
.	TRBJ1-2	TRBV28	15	CASSSGPPWSYGYTF
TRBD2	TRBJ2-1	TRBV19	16	CASTSRGSGGLNEQFF
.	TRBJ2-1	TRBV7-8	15	CASSLPQGFYNEQFF
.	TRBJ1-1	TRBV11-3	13	CASSSWLGVEAFF
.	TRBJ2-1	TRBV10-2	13	CASSRIPQEEQFF
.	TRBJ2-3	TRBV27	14	CASGEPLRTDTQYF
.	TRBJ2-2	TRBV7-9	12	CASSFGTGELFF
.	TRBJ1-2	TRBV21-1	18	CASSKGSQETGFIYGYTF
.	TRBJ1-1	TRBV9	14	CASSVRASNTEAFF
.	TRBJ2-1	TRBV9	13	CASSVVSGNEQFF
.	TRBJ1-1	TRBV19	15	CASKSGGRGNTEAFF
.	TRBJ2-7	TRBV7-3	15	CASSLSGGISYEQYF
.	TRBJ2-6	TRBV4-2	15	CASSQESSGANVLTF
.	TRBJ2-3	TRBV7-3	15	CASSLGWTSTDTQYF
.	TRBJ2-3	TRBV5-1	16	CASSLVAEPNTDTQYF
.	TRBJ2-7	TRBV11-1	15	CASSLVGTPSYEQYF
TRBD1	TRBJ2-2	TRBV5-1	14	CASSLSQGSGELFF
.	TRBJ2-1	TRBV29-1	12	CSVPRVGREQFF
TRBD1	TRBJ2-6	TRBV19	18	CASSTPRDRVSGANVLTF
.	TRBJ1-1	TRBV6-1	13	CASRNTMGTEAFF
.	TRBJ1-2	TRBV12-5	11	CASGLRDIATF
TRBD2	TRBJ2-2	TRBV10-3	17	CAIRGGGSGSNTGELFF
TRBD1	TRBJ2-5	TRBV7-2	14	CASSLGTVQETQYF